This TCR beta chain was recovered during a study of blood T cell repertoires in COVID-19. Germline V CDR1 and CDR2: SGHAT, FQNNGV. The CDR3 spans 14 residues. V lost 5 bases and J lost 4, with 14 bases in between. Using immunoSEQ multiplex PCR, the repertoire was profiled, and TCRdb retains in-frame clones only, with some absent. This table holds about 380,000 clones, around 84% found once. This clone has a handful of counts. The clonotype comes from a human donor with acute or convalescent COVID-19. The donor label of this sample is uncertain. Sequences were obtained from peripheral blood. The V call is TRBV11-2, the J call TRBJ1-2; D might be TRBD1 (5 bases). Here the CDR3 DNA reads TGTGCCAGCAGCCTCCCGCGGGACGGCTATGGCTACACCTTC. This sequence encodes CASSLPRDGYGYTF. The entire variable domain, with the rest obtained from reference TRBV11-2 and TRBJ1-2, is as follows: EAGVAQSPRYKIIEKRQSVAFWCNPISGHATLYWYQQILGQGPKLLIQFQNNGVVDDSQLPKDRFSAERLKGVDSTLKIQPAKLEDSAVYLCASSLPRDGYGYTFGSGTRLTVV.